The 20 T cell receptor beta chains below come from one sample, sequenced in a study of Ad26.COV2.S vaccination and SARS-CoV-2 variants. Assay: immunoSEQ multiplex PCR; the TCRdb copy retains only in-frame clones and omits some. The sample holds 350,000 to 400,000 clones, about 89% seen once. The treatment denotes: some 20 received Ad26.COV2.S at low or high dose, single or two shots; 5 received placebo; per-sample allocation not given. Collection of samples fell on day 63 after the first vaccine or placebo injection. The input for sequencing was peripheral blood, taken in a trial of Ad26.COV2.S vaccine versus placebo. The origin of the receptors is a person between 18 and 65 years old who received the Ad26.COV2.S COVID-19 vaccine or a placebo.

The CDR3 reads CASSSGGGKGYTF. The CDR3 DNA follows: TGTGCCAGCAGTTCGGGAGGGGGGAAAGGCTACACCTTC. The chain uses TRBV28 and TRBJ1-2; perhaps TRBD1 as D (6 bases). Trimming stripped 4 bases from V and 8 bases from J, with 14 bases between. The V gene's germline CDR1 is MDHEN and CDR2 SYDVKM. The CDR3 is 13 residues long.

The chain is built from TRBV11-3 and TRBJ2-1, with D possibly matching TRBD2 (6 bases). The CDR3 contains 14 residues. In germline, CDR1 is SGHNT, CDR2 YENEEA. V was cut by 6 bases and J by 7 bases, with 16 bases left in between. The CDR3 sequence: CASRPRGGRNEQFF. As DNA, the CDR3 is TGTGCCAGCAGGCCTAGGGGAGGACGAAATGAGCAGTTCTTC.

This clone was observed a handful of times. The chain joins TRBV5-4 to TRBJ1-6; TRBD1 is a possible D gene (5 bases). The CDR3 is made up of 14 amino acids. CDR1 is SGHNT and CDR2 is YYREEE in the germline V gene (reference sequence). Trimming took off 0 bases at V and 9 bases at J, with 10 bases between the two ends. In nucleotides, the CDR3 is TGTGCCAGCAGCTTGGATCCAGGGACTTCACCCCTCCACTTT. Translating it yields CASSLDPGTSPLHF.

The CDR3 DNA reads as TGTGCCAGCTCACCATGGGCCCAAGAGACCCAGTACTTC. This translates into CASSPWAQETQYF. The rearrangement joins TRBV18 to TRBJ2-5, with D uncertain. There are 13 residues in the CDR3. The germline V gene encodes CDR1 KGHSH and CDR2 LQKENI. Deletions cut 2 bases from V and 1 base from J, with 5 bases between.

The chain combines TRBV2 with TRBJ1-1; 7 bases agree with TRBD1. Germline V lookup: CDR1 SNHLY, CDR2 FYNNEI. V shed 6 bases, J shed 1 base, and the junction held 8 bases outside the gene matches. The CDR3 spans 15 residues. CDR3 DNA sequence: TGTGCCAGCAGAAGGGATCGACAGGGGAACACTGAAGCTTTCTTT. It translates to CASRRDRQGNTEAFF.

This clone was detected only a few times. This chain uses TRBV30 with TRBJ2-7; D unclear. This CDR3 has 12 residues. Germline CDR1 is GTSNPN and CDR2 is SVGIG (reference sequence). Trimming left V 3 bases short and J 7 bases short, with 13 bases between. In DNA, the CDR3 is TGTGCCTGGAGCCCAGAACCCGGAGAGCAGTACTTC. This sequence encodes CAWSPEPGEQYF.

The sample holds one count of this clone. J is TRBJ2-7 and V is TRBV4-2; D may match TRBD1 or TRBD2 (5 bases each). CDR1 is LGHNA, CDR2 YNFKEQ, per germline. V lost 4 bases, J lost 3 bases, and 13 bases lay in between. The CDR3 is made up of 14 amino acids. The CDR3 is CASSPRDAGYEQYF. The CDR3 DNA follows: TGTGCCAGCAGCCCCCGGGACGCAGGCTACGAGCAGTACTTC.

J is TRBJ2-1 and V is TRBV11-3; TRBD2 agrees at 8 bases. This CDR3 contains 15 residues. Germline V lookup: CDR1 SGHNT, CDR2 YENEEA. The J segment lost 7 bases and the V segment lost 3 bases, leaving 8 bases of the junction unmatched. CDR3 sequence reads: CASSLGGTRRNEQFF. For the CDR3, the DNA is TGTGCCAGCAGCTTGGGGGGGACTAGGAGGAATGAGCAGTTCTTC.

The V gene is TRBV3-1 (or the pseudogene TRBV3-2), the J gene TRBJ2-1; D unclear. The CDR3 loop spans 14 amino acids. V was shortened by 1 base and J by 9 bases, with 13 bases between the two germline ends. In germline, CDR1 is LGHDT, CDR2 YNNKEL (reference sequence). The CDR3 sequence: CASSQGWGGSEQFF. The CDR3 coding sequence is TGTGCCAGCAGCCAAGGCTGGGGTGGTTCTGAGCAGTTCTTC.

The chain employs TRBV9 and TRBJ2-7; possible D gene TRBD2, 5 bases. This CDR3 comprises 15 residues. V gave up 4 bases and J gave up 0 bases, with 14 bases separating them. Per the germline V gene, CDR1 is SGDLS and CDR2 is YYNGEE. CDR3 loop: CASSSEGHSSYEQYF. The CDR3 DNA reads TGTGCCAGCAGCTCCGAGGGCCATAGCTCCTACGAGCAGTACTTC.

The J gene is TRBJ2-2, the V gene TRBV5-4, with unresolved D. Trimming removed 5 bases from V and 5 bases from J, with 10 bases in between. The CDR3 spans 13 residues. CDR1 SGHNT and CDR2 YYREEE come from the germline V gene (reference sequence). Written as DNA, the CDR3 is TGTGCCAGCAGGGCCGACCAAACCGGGGAGCTGTTTTTT. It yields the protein CASRADQTGELFF.

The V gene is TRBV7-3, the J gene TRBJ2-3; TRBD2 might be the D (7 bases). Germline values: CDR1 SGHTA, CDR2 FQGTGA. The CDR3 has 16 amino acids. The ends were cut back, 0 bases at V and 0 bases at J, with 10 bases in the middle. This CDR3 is CASSLTRGGSTDTQYF. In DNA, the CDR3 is TGTGCCAGCAGCTTAACGAGGGGGGGAAGCACAGATACGCAGTATTTT.

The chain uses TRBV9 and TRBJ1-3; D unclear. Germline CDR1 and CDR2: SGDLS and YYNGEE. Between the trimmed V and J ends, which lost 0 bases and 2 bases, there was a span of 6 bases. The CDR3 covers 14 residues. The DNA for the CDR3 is TGTGCCAGCAGCGTAGATTTAGCTGGAAACACCATATATTTT. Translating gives CASSVDLAGNTIYF. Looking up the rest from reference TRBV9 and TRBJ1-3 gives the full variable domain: DSGVTQTPKHLITATGQRVTLRCSPRSGDLSVYWYQQSLDQGLQFLIQYYNGEERAKGNILERFSAQQFPDLHSELNLSSLELGDSALYFCASSVDLAGNTIYFGEGSWLTVV.

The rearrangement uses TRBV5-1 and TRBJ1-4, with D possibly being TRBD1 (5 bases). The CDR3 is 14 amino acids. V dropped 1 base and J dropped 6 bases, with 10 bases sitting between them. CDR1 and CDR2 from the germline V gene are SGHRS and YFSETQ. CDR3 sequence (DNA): TGCGCCAGCAGCTTGCAGGGCATGGATGAAAAACTGTTTTTT. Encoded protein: CASSLQGMDEKLFF.

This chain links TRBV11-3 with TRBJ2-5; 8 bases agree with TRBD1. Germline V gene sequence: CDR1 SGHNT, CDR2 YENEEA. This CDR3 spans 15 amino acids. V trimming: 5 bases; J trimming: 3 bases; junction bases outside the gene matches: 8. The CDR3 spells CASSSRSTGEETQYF. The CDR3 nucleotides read TGTGCCAGCAGCAGCCGGTCGACAGGGGAAGAGACCCAGTACTTC.

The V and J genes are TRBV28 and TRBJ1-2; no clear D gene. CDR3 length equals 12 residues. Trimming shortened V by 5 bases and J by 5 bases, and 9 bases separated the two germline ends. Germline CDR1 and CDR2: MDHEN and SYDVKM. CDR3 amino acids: CASSAVYYGYTF. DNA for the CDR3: TGTGCCAGCAGTGCCGTGTATTATGGCTACACCTTC.

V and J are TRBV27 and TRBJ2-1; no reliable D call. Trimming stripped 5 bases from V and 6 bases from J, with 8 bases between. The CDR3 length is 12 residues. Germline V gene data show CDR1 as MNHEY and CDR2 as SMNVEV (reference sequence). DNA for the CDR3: TGTGCCAGCAGTCCCTCGGGCAATGAGCAGTTCTTC. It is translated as CASSPSGNEQFF.

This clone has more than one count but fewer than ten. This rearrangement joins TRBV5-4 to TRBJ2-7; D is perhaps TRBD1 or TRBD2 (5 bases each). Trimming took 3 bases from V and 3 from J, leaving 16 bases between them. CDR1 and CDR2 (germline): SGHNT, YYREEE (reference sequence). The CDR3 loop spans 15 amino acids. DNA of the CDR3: TGTGCCAGCAGCTCGGGGCCGGACTCCCTCTACGAGCAGTACTTC. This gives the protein CASSSGPDSLYEQYF.

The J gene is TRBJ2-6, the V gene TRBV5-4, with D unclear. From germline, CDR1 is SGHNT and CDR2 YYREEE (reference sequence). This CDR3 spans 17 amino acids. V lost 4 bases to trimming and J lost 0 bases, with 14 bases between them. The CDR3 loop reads CASSQIAWGSGANVLTF. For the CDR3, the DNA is TGTGCCAGCAGCCAGATTGCTTGGGGCTCTGGGGCCAACGTCCTGACTTTC.

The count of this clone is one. The chain's CDR3 is CASSEYHGQMGEKLFF. Written as DNA, the CDR3 is TGTGCCAGCAGTGAATATCATGGACAGATGGGCGAAAAACTGTTTTTT. This chain joins TRBV6-1 and TRBJ1-4; weak D call: TRBD1 (6 bases). In germline, CDR1 is MNHNS, CDR2 SASEGT. Deletions cut 2 bases from V and 8 bases from J, with 18 bases between. The CDR3 extends over 16 amino acids.